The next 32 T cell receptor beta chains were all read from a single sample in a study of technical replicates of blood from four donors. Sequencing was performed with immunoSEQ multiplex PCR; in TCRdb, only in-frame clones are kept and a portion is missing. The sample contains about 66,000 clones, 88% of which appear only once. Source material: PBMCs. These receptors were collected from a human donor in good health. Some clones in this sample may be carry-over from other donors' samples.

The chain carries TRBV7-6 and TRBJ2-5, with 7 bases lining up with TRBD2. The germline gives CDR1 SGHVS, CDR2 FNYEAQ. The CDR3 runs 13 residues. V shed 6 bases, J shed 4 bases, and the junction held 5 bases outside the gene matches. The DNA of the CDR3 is TGTGCCAGCAGTAGGACTAGTAGAGAGACCCAGTACTTC. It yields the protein CASSRTSRETQYF.

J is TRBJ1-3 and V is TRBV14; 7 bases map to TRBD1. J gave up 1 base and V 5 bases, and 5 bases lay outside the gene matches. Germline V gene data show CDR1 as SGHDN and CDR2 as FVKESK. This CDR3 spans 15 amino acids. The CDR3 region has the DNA TGTGCCAGCAGCTCGACAGGGTGGTCTGGAAACACCATATATTTT. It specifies CASSSTGWSGNTIYF.

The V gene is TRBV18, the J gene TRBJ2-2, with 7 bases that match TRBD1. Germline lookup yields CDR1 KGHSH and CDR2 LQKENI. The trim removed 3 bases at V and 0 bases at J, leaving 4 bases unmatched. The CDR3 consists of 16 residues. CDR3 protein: CASSPPGQTNTGELFF. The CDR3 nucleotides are TGTGCCAGCTCACCGCCGGGACAGACGAACACCGGGGAGCTGTTTTTT. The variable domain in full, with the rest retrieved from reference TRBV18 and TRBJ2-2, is NAGVMQNPRHLVRRRGQEARLRCSPMKGHSHVYWYRQLPEEGLKFMVYLQKENIIDESGMPKERFSAEFPKEGPSILRIQQVVRGDSAAYFCASSPPGQTNTGELFFGEGSRLTVL.

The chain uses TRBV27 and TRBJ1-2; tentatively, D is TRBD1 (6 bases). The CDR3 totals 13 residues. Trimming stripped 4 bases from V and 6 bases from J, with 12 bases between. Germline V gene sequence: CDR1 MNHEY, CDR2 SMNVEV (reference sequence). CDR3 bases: TGTGCCAGCAGTTACCGAAACAGGGATGGCTACACCTTC. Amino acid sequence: CASSYRNRDGYTF.

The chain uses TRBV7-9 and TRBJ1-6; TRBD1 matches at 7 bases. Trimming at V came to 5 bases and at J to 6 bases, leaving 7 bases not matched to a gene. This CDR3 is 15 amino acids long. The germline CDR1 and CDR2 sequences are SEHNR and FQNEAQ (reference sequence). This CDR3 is CASSQTGQLNSPLHF. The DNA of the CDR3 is TGTGCCAGCAGCCAAACGGGACAGCTTAATTCACCCCTCCACTTT.

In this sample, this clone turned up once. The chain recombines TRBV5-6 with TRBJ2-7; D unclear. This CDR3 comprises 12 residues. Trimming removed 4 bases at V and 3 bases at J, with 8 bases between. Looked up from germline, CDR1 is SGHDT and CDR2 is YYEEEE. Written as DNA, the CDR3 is TGTGCCAGCAGCAAGAGGAGCTACGAGCAGTACTTC. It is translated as CASSKRSYEQYF.

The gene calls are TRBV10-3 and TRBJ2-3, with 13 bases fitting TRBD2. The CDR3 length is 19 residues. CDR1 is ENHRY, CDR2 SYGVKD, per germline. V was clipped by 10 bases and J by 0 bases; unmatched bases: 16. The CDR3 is CATDDGTSGTITSTDTQYF. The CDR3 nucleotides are TGTGCCACCGATGACGGGACTAGCGGGACCATAACGAGCACAGATACGCAGTATTTT.

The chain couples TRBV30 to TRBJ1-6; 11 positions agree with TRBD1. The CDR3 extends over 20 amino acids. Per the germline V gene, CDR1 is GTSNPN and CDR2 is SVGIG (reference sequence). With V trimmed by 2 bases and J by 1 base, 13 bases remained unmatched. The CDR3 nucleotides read TGTGCCTGGAGTTCCGACCGGGACAGGGGGGAGAGGTCCTATAATTCACCCCTCCACTTT. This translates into CAWSSDRDRGERSYNSPLHF. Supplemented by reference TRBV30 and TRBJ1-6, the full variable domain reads SQTIHQWPATLVQPVGSPLSLECTVEGTSNPNLYWYRQAAGRGLQLLFYSVGIGQISSEVPQNLSASRPQDRQFILSSKKLLLSDSGFYLCAWSSDRDRGERSYNSPLHFGNGTRLTVT.

CDR3 in amino acids: CASSYGTTNEQFF. The DNA for the CDR3 is TGTGCCAGCAGCTACGGGACTACCAATGAGCAGTTCTTC. The chain links TRBV7-9 to TRBJ2-1, with 7 bases aligning to TRBD2. The length of the CDR3 is 13 residues. Germline V gives CDR1 SEHNR, CDR2 FQNEAQ (reference sequence). V lost 4 bases to trimming and J lost 6 bases; unmatched junction nucleotides: 3.

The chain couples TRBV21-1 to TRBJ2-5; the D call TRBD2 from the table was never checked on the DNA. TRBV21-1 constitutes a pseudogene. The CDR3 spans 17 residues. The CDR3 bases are TGTGCCAGCAGCACTCCGGGACTAGCGGGAGGGCTGGAGACCCAGTACTTC. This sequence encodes CASSTPGLAGGLETQYF.

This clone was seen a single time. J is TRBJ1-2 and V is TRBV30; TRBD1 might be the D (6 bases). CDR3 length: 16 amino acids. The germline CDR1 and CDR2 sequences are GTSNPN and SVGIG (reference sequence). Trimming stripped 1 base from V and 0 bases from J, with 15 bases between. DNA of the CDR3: TGTGCCTGGAGTGGTAGACAGGTCCTAGCTAACTATGGCTACACCTTC. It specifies CAWSGRQVLANYGYTF. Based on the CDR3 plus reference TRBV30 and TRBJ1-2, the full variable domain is SQTIHQWPATLVQPVGSPLSLECTVEGTSNPNLYWYRQAAGRGLQLLFYSVGIGQISSEVPQNLSASRPQDRQFILSSKKLLLSDSGFYLCAWSGRQVLANYGYTFGSGTRLTVV.

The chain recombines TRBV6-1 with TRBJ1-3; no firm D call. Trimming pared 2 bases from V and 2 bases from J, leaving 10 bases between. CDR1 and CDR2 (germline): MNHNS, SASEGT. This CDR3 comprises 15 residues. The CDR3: CASSEQEEAGNTIYF. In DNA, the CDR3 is TGTGCCAGCAGTGAACAGGAGGAGGCTGGAAACACCATATATTTT.

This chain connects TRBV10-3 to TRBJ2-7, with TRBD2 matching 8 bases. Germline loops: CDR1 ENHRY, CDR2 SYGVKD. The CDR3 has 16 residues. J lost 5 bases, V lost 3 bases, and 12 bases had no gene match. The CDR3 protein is CAISERRGLDHHEQYF. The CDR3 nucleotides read TGTGCCATCAGTGAACGGCGGGGACTAGATCATCACGAGCAGTACTTC.

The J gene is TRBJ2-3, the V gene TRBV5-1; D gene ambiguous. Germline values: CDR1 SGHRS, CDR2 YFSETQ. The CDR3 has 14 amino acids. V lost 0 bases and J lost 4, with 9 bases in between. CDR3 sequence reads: CASSLVPGPDTQYF. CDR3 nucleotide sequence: TGCGCCAGCAGCTTGGTGCCAGGCCCAGATACGCAGTATTTT.

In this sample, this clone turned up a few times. The DNA of the CDR3 is TGTGCCAGCTGTCATTGGGACAAGTCCTACGAGCAGTACTTC. This encodes CASCHWDKSYEQYF. This chain connects TRBV9 to TRBJ2-7, with D perhaps matching TRBD1 (6 bases). Germline-derived CDR1 and CDR2 are SGDLS and YYNGEE. V was trimmed by 7 bases and J by 1 base, leaving 15 bases between them. The CDR3 length is 14 residues.

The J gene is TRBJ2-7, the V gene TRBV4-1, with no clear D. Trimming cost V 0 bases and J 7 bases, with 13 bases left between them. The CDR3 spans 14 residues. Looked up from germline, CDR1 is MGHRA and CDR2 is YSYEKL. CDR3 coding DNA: TGCGCCAGCAGCCAAGAAAGTAACCTGAGGGAGCAGTACTTC. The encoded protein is CASSQESNLREQYF.

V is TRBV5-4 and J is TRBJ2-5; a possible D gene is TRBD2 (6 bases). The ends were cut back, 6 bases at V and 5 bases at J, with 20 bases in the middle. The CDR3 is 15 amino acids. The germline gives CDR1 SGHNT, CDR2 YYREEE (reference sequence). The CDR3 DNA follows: TGTGCCAGCACAATTTCGGGACTCCCGGGCGAGACCCAGTACTTC. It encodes CASTISGLPGETQYF. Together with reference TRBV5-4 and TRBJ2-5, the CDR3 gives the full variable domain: ETGVTQSPTHLIKTRGQQVTLRCSSQSGHNTVSWYQQALGQGPQFIFQYYREEENGRGNFPPRFSGLQFPNYSSELNVNALELDDSALYLCASTISGLPGETQYFGPGTRLLVL.

Here the CDR3 reads CASRVQGASREQYF. Written as DNA, the CDR3 is TGTGCCAGCAGAGTTCAGGGGGCAAGTCGAGAGCAGTACTTC. This chain links TRBV6-5 with TRBJ2-7; 8 positions match TRBD1. CDR1 is MNHEY and CDR2 is SVGAGI in the germline V gene. The trim removed 6 bases at V and 7 bases at J, leaving 11 bases unmatched. The CDR3 is 14 amino acids.

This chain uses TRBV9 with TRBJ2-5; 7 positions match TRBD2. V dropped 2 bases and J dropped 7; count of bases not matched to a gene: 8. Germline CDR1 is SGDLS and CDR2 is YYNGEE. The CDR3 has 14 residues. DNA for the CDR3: TGTGCCAGCAGCGTTACATCTGGCGGGGGGACCCAGTACTTC. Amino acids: CASSVTSGGGTQYF.

The CDR3 DNA sequence: TGTGCCAGCAGCCCCCAGCAACAGGGTGTAGGGAATGAGCAGTTCTTC. Translation: CASSPQQQGVGNEQFF. The J gene is TRBJ2-1, the V gene TRBV7-7; D is perhaps TRBD1 (6 bases). The V gene's germline CDR1 is SSHAT and CDR2 FNYEAQ (reference sequence). The CDR3 contains 16 residues. The V end lost 5 bases, the J end lost 7 bases, and 21 bases lay between the germline ends.

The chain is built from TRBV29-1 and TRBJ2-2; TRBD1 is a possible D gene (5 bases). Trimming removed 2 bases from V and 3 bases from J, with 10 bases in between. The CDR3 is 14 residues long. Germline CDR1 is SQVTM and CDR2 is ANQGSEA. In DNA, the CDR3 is TGCAGCGTTGAACTACAGGTATACACCGGGGAGCTGTTTTTT. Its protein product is CSVELQVYTGELFF.

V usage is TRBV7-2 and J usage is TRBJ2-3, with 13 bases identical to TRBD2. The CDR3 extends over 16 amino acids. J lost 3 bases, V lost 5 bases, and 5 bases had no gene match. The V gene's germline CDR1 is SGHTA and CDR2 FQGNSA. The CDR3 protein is CASSTGLAGVTDTQYF. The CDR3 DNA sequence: TGTGCCAGCAGCACCGGACTAGCGGGAGTGACAGATACGCAGTATTTT.

Written as DNA, the CDR3 is TGTGCCAGCAGCTCTCCCCCTAACTATGGCTACACCTTC. Translating it yields CASSSPPNYGYTF. The chain combines TRBV7-8 with TRBJ1-2, with unresolved D. CDR3 size: 13 residues. Germline V lookup: CDR1 SGHVS, CDR2 FQNEAQ. The V end was cut by 4 bases, the J end by 0 bases, with 6 bases between.

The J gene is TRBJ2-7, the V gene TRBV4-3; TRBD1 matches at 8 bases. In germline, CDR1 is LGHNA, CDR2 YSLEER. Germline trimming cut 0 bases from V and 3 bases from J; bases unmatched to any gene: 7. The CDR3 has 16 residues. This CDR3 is CASSQDPGTGSYEQYF. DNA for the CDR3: TGCGCCAGCAGCCAAGACCCCGGGACAGGTAGCTACGAGCAGTACTTC.

This CDR3 reads CASSHGSTYEQYF. The CDR3 region has the DNA TGTGCCAGCAGCCACGGGTCGACCTACGAGCAGTACTTC. The chain combines TRBV7-3 with TRBJ2-7; no firm D call. The CDR3 runs to 13 residues. Germline lookup yields CDR1 SGHTA and CDR2 FQGTGA. Trimming took off 5 bases at V and 2 bases at J, with 10 bases between the two ends.

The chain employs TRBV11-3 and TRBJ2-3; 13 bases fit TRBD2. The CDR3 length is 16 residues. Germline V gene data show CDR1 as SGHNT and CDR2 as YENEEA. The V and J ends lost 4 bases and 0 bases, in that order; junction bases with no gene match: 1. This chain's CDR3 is CASSWGLAGSTDTQYF. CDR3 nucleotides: TGTGCCAGCAGCTGGGGACTAGCGGGGAGCACAGATACGCAGTATTTT.

Here the CDR3 reads CASSLLGSGGWGTDTQYF. The DNA for the CDR3 is TGTGCCAGCAGCTTACTCGGGAGTGGGGGTTGGGGCACAGATACGCAGTATTTT. The chain recombines TRBV7-2 with TRBJ2-3; tentatively, D is TRBD2 (6 bases). The ends were cut back, 2 bases at V and 1 base at J, with 19 bases in the middle. This CDR3 is 18 amino acids long. Germline-derived CDR1 and CDR2 are SGHTA and FQGNSA.

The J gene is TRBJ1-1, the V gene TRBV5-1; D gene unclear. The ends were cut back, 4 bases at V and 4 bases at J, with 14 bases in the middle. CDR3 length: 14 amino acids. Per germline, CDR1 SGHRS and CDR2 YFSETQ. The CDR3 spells CASSPYLSGTEAFF. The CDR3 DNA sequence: TGCGCCAGCAGCCCGTACCTATCCGGCACTGAAGCTTTCTTT. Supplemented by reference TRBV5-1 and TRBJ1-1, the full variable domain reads KAGVTQTPRYLIKTRGQQVTLSCSPISGHRSVSWYQQTPGQGLQFLFEYFSETQRNKGNFPGRFSGRQFSNSRSEMNVSTLELGDSALYLCASSPYLSGTEAFFGQGTRLTVV.

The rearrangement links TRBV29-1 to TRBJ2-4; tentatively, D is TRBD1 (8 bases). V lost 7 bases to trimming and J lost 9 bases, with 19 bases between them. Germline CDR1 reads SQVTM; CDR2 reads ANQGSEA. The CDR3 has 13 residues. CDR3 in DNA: TGCAGCGCCACCGGACAGGGAGGGTTCATTCAGTACTTC. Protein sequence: CSATGQGGFIQYF.

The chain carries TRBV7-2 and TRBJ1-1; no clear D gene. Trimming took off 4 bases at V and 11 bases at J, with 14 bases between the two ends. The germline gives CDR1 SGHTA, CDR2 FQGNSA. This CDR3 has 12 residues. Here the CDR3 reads CASSSLPREAFF. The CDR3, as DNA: TGTGCCAGCAGCTCACTCCCCCGGGAGGCTTTCTTT.

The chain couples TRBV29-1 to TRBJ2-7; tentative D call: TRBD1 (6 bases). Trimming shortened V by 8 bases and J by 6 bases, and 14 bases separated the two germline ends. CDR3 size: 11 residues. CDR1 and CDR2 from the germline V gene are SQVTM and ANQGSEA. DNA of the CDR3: TGCAGCTCCCTCGTGGGGGCCGAGCAGTACTTC. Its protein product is CSSLVGAEQYF.

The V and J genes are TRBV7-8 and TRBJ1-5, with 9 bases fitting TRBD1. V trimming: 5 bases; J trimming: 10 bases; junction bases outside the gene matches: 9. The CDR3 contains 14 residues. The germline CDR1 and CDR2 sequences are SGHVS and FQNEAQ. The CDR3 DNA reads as TGTGCCAGCAGCCCTAGGACAGGGGAAGGACCCCAGCATTTT. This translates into CASSPRTGEGPQHF.